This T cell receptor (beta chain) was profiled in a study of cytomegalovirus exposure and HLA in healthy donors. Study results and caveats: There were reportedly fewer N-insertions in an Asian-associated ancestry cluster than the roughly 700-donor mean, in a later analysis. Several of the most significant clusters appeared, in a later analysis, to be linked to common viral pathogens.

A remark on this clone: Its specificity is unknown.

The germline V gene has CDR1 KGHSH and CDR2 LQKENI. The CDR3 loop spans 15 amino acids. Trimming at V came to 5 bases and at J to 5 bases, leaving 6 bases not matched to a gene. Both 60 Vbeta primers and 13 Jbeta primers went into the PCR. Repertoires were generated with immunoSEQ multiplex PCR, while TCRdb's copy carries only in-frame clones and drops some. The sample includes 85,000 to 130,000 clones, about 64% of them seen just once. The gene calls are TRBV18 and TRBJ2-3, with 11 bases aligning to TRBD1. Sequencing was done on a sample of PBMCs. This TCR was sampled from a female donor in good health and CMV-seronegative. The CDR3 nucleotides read TGTGCCAGCTCAAAGGGACAGGGGGAAGGAGATACGCAGTATTTT. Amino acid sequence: CASSKGQGEGDTQYF. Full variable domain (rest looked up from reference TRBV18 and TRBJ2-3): NAGVMQNPRHLVRRRGQEARLRCSPMKGHSHVYWYRQLPEEGLKFMVYLQKENIIDESGMPKERFSAEFPKEGPSILRIQQVVRGDSAAYFCASSKGQGEGDTQYFGPGTRLTVL.